These T cell receptor beta chains were read from a single sample in a study of blood T cells in healthy people across ages. TCRdb processed the 5' RACE reads anew with MiXCR; each CDR3 protein has one entry. The repertoire holds fewer than 1,200,000 distinct CDR3 sequences, with around 27% as singletons. The sample was also linked to a second study, of T cells of mothers and their children.

The sample comprised blood. These receptors all stem from a girl aged 2-15 years in good health. Both conserved end residues are trimmed from each CDR3.

V,J,CDR3
TRBV20-1,TRBJ2-5,SFGGPYSGEQC
TRBV7-8,TRBJ2-2,ASSPGPAVGELF
TRBV3-1,TRBJ2-1,ASSQGLAPPYNEQF
TRBV5-1,TRBJ1-6,ASSLVKGGHSPLH
TRBV20-1,TRBJ2-5,SARVTRGGPFQETQY
TRBV12-5,TRBJ2-7,ASGYTSGGNPYEQY
TRBV12-5,TRBJ2-1,ASGVSEGIDNEQF
TRBV21-1,TRBJ2-3,ASSRPPPDREVTDTQY
TRBV12-3/TRBV12-4,-,ASSLGSGSFNEQF
TRBV6-5,TRBJ1-5,ASGSEPQH
TRBV2,TRBJ1-6,ASSRTGKMLNSPLH
TRBV6-5,TRBJ2-5,ASRSGPYQY
TRBV6-5,TRBJ1-1,ASRRGTKGGTEAF
TRBV12-5,TRBJ1-2,ASGLVLGGPTQNYGYT
TRBV28,-,ASSHRVAYEQY
TRBV6-5,TRBJ2-3,ASSYGGEDTQY
TRBV6-1,TRBJ2-5,ASSEFRGEETQY
TRBV20-1,TRBJ1-1,SASTRYTEAF
TRBV18,-,ASSPTSGQEDEQF
TRBV4-2,TRBJ2-5,ASSQFTGTSGQETQY
TRBV19,TRBJ1-2,ASWGDGYT
TRBV6-1,TRBJ2-5,ASSEDLIPGPKETQY
TRBV10-3,TRBJ2-7,AISEPTGGGDEQY
TRBV29-1,TRBJ1-3,SAWTGSLSGNTIY
TRBV21-1,TRBJ2-6,ASSKVIGDRGVSGANVLT
TRBV9,TRBJ2-7,ASSLQPGEAYEQY
TRBV9,TRBJ2-3,ASSVVDRYTDTQY
TRBV19,TRBJ2-3,ASSIIGGASTDTQY